These 32 T cell receptor beta chains share one sample of origin, sequenced in a study of blood T cell repertoires in COVID-19. Clones were read by immunoSEQ multiplex PCR, and TCRdb kept only the in-frame ones, dropping some. The data show approximately 100,000 clones, around nine tenths seen once. Sample: peripheral blood. The source is a man aged 45-65 years with acute or convalescent COVID-19.

V and J are TRBV20-1 and TRBJ2-5; 10 bases line up with TRBD1. V shed 3 bases and J 0 bases; nucleotides not matched to a gene: 4. Germline CDR1 reads DFQATT; CDR2 reads SNEGSKA (reference sequence). The CDR3 covers 15 residues. The CDR3 loop reads CSASRQGANQETQYF. The DNA of the CDR3 is TGCAGTGCTAGTAGACAGGGGGCCAACCAAGAGACCCAGTACTTC.

The chain couples TRBV12-5 to TRBJ1-3; D is undetermined. Germline V CDR1 and CDR2: LGHNT, FRNRAP. There are 15 residues in the CDR3. Trimming took off 2 bases at V and 4 bases at J, with 12 bases between the two ends. The CDR3 region has the DNA TGTGCTAGTGGTTTGTTTAGCCCATCCGGAAACACCATATATTTT. This translates into CASGLFSPSGNTIYF. Full variable domain (remainder filled in from reference TRBV12-5 and TRBJ1-3): DARVTQTPRHKVTEMGQEVTMRCQPILGHNTVFWYRQTMMQGLELLAYFRNRAPLDDSGMPKDRFSAEMPDATLATLKIQPSEPRDSAVYFCASGLFSPSGNTIYFGEGSWLTVV.

The rearrangement joins TRBV3-1 (or the pseudogene TRBV3-2) to TRBJ1-3; no clear D gene. Germline CDR1 LGHDT, CDR2 YNNKEL (reference sequence). V shed 1 base and J shed 0 bases, with 7 bases lying between them. The CDR3 runs to 15 residues. The CDR3 DNA is TGTGCCAGCAGCCAAGCCTGGGCCTCTGGAAACACCATATATTTT. Amino acid sequence: CASSQAWASGNTIYF.

The chain is built from TRBV11-2 and TRBJ1-2; 9 bases map to TRBD1. CDR3 length equals 15 residues. Per germline, CDR1 SGHAT and CDR2 FQNNGV. J was trimmed by 6 bases and V by 1 base; bases with no gene match: 6. CDR3 nucleotide sequence: TGTGCCAGCAGCTTAGTGGACAGGGGTACGCATGGCTACACCTTC. This codes for CASSLVDRGTHGYTF.

The V gene is TRBV5-1, the J gene TRBJ2-1; TRBD2 aligns across 7 bases. The CDR3 covers 15 residues. Germline V gene sequence: CDR1 SGHRS, CDR2 YFSETQ. After removal of 2 bases from V and 0 bases from J, the junction contained 2 bases not matched to a gene. CDR3 loop: CASSFGGSSYNEQFF. CDR3 sequence (DNA): TGCGCCAGCAGCTTCGGCGGGAGCTCCTACAATGAGCAGTTCTTC.

This clone was picked up one time. J is TRBJ2-7 and V is TRBV6-5, with 13 positions matching TRBD2. Looked up from germline, CDR1 is MNHEY and CDR2 is SVGAGI. CDR3 length: 15 residues. With V trimmed by 7 bases and J by 5 bases, 8 bases remained unmatched. CDR3 nucleotide sequence: TGTGCCAGCAAAGGTGAACTAGCGGGAGGGCACGAGCAGTACTTC. This encodes CASKGELAGGHEQYF.

The chain is built from TRBV7-6 and TRBJ2-2; 10 positions match TRBD2. V was clipped by 1 base and J by 6 bases; unmatched bases: 8. CDR1 SGHVS and CDR2 FNYEAQ come from the germline V gene. There are 17 residues in the CDR3. DNA for the CDR3: TGTGCCAGCAGCTTAGTCGGGCTAGCGGGAGAGGCCGGGGAGCTGTTTTTT. This codes for CASSLVGLAGEAGELFF.

The chain carries TRBV5-5 and TRBJ1-1; D gene unclear. Trimming removed 1 base from V and 11 bases from J, with 12 bases in between. The germline V gene encodes CDR1 SGHKS and CDR2 YYEKEE (reference sequence). The CDR3 has 12 amino acids. The CDR3 protein is CASSLFSSRAFF. The CDR3 DNA reads as TGTGCCAGCAGCTTGTTTAGCTCGCGGGCTTTCTTT.

The rearrangement uses TRBV9 and TRBJ2-7; unclear D gene. Germline V lookup: CDR1 SGDLS, CDR2 YYNGEE. Trimming removed 0 bases from V and 7 bases from J, with 11 bases in between. This CDR3 spans 13 amino acids. The CDR3 loop is CASSVAATGEQYF. Written as DNA, the CDR3 is TGTGCCAGCAGCGTAGCGGCAACGGGTGAGCAGTACTTC. The entire variable domain, with the rest obtained from reference TRBV9 and TRBJ2-7, is as follows: DSGVTQTPKHLITATGQRVTLRCSPRSGDLSVYWYQQSLDQGLQFLIQYYNGEERAKGNILERFSAQQFPDLHSELNLSSLELGDSALYFCASSVAATGEQYFGPGTRLTVT.

The chain couples TRBV19 to TRBJ1-2; D gene uncertain. Trimming removed 5 bases at V and 4 bases at J, with 20 bases between. There are 16 residues in the CDR3. Germline CDR1 is LNHDA and CDR2 is SQIVND (reference sequence). The CDR3 is CASSPTPTAASYGYTF. In nucleotides, the CDR3 is TGTGCCAGTAGTCCCACCCCCACAGCCGCAAGCTATGGCTACACCTTC. Full variable domain (remainder filled in from reference TRBV19 and TRBJ1-2): DGGITQSPKYLFRKEGQNVTLSCEQNLNHDAMYWYRQDPGQGLRLIYYSQIVNDFQKGDIAEGYSVSREKKESFPLTVTSAQKNPTAFYLCASSPTPTAASYGYTFGSGTRLTVV.

This chain links TRBV7-6 with TRBJ2-1, with TRBD2 matching 7 bases. The CDR3 has 16 amino acids. CDR1 SGHVS and CDR2 FNYEAQ come from the germline V gene. V was clipped by 1 base and J by 10 bases; unmatched bases: 13. The CDR3 bases are TGTGCCAGCAGCTTAGGGTCCCGCGGGAGTACCAAAGAGCAGTTCTTC. This translates into CASSLGSRGSTKEQFF. Together with reference TRBV7-6 and TRBJ2-1, the CDR3 gives the full variable domain: GAGVSQSPRYKVTKRGQDVALRCDPISGHVSLYWYRQALGQGPEFLTYFNYEAQQDKSGLPNDRFSAERPEGSISTLTIQRTEQRDSAMYRCASSLGSRGSTKEQFFGPGTRLTVL.

This clone was seen only a few times. The V gene is TRBV7-8, the J gene TRBJ1-1; D possibly corresponds to TRBD1 (5 bases). V was clipped by 0 bases and J by 2 bases, with 13 bases between them. This CDR3 comprises 16 residues. The germline CDR1 and CDR2 sequences are SGHVS and FQNEAQ. The CDR3 DNA follows: TGTGCCAGCAGCTTAGCGTCGACAGTCCGAAACACTGAAGCTTTCTTT. It yields the protein CASSLASTVRNTEAFF.

This chain uses TRBV4-2 with TRBJ1-2; D uncertain. CDR3 length: 16 residues. Germline CDR1 is LGHNA and CDR2 is YNFKEQ. V gave up 0 bases and J gave up 2 bases, with 13 bases separating them. The chain's CDR3 is CASSQDMSNSNYGYTF. The CDR3 DNA reads as TGTGCCAGCAGCCAAGATATGTCTAATTCGAACTATGGCTACACCTTC.

This chain's CDR3 is CASSLIPVGGAGGPGDTQYF. DNA of the CDR3: TGTGCCAGCAGCTTAATCCCCGTGGGAGGTGCGGGAGGGCCGGGAGATACGCAGTATTTT. The gene calls are TRBV7-3 and TRBJ2-3; TRBD2 matches at 9 bases. Germline V CDR1 and CDR2: SGHTA, FQGTGA. The CDR3 spans 20 residues. V dropped 1 base and J dropped 5; count of bases not matched to a gene: 19.

V gene TRBV3-1 (or the pseudogene TRBV3-2) combines with J gene TRBJ2-1; 9 nucleotides agree with TRBD2. The CDR3 is 18 residues long. Per germline, CDR1 LGHDT and CDR2 YNNKEL (reference sequence). Trimming cost V 0 bases and J 9 bases; bases outside gene matches: 15. CDR3 loop: CASSQDLKRTSARGEQFF. The CDR3 coding sequence is TGTGCCAGCAGCCAAGATTTGAAAAGGACTAGCGCCCGAGGTGAGCAGTTCTTC.

The rearrangement links TRBV24-1 to TRBJ1-2; TRBD1 matches at 9 bases. The CDR3 sequence is 15 residues long. Trimming cost V 2 bases and J 6 bases; bases outside gene matches: 6. Germline V gene sequence: CDR1 KGHDR, CDR2 SFDVKD. DNA for the CDR3: TGTGCCACCAGTGATTCCCGGACAGGGGATAATGGCTACACCTTC. This sequence encodes CATSDSRTGDNGYTF.

The V gene is TRBV18, the J gene TRBJ1-3, with TRBD1 matching over 7 bases. The CDR3 consists of 15 residues. V shed 5 bases, J shed 0 bases, and the junction held 4 bases outside the gene matches. CDR1 is KGHSH and CDR2 is LQKENI in the germline V gene. CDR3 loop: CASSFGQASGNTIYF. In nucleotides, the CDR3 is TGTGCCAGCTCATTCGGACAGGCCTCTGGAAACACCATATATTTT.

V is TRBV6-5 and J is TRBJ1-1; 7 nucleotides match TRBD1. The CDR3 loop spans 13 amino acids. With 8 bases clipped from V and 4 bases from J, the junction kept 7 bases outside the gene matches. The germline V gene encodes CDR1 MNHEY and CDR2 SVGAGI. This chain's CDR3 is CASRGGAGTEAFF. The CDR3 DNA follows: TGTGCCAGCCGAGGGGGCGCGGGCACTGAAGCTTTCTTT.

This clone showed up just once. The CDR3 sequence is CASSWGDLDRFNTIYF. The CDR3 bases are TGTGCCAGCAGCTGGGGGGACCTGGACAGGTTCAACACCATATATTTT. The chain employs TRBV5-5 and TRBJ1-3; 7 bases line up with TRBD1. Germline V gives CDR1 SGHKS, CDR2 YYEKEE (reference sequence). Trimming cost V 3 bases and J 7 bases; bases outside gene matches: 13. CDR3 size: 16 residues.

The rearrangement links TRBV11-2 to TRBJ1-3; 7 nucleotides match TRBD1. CDR1 is SGHAT, CDR2 FQNNGV, per germline. The CDR3 consists of 18 residues. J was trimmed by 0 bases and V by 0 bases; bases with no gene match: 8. As DNA, the CDR3 is TGTGCCAGCAGCTTAGATTGGACAGGCATCGACTCTGGAAACACCATATATTTT. Its protein product is CASSLDWTGIDSGNTIYF.

This sequence joins TRBV19 and TRBJ2-2; D is perhaps TRBD1 (8 bases). Germline CDR1 is LNHDA and CDR2 is SQIVND (reference sequence). Trimming stripped 6 bases from V and 7 bases from J, with 24 bases between. The CDR3 consists of 17 residues. The CDR3 DNA reads as TGTGCCAGTAGACCCGGCGTACAGGGGGGGAAGAGCGGGGAGCTGTTTTTT. Translating gives CASRPGVQGGKSGELFF.

The gene calls are TRBV7-2 and TRBJ1-3; D gene uncertain. Looked up from germline, CDR1 is SGHTA and CDR2 is FQGNSA. This CDR3 comprises 16 residues. V lost 2 bases and J lost 4, with 15 bases in between. The CDR3 protein is CASSLNRPGSGNTIYF. The CDR3 nucleotides are TGTGCCAGCAGCTTAAATCGGCCGGGATCGGGAAACACCATATATTTT.

The gene calls are TRBV5-1 and TRBJ1-6, with TRBD1 matching 8 bases. Germline V gene sequence: CDR1 SGHRS, CDR2 YFSETQ. V trimming: 3 bases; J trimming: 7 bases; junction bases outside the gene matches: 6. CDR3 length: 15 residues. The chain's CDR3 is CASSYGQGRNSPLHF. In DNA, the CDR3 is TGCGCCAGCAGCTACGGACAGGGTAGGAATTCACCCCTCCACTTT.

The V and J genes are TRBV5-4 and TRBJ2-7; perhaps TRBD1 as D (6 bases). Per the germline V gene, CDR1 is SGHNT and CDR2 is YYREEE (reference sequence). The V gene lost 0 bases and the J gene lost 3 bases, with 10 bases spanning the gap. The CDR3 length is 14 residues. CDR3 protein: CASSLGGRVYEQYF. Written as DNA, the CDR3 is TGTGCCAGCAGCTTGGGGGGGCGAGTCTACGAGCAGTACTTC. The full variable domain, completed using reference TRBV5-4 and TRBJ2-7, is ETGVTQSPTHLIKTRGQQVTLRCSSQSGHNTVSWYQQALGQGPQFIFQYYREEENGRGNFPPRFSGLQFPNYSSELNVNALELDDSALYLCASSLGGRVYEQYFGPGTRLTVT.

The CDR3 spells CASSLRDSGGQPQHF. The CDR3 DNA reads TGTGCCAGCAGCTTAAGGGACAGTGGGGGTCAGCCCCAGCATTTT. The V and J genes are TRBV7-8 and TRBJ1-5, with TRBD1 identical over 7 bases. Germline trimming cut 2 bases from V and 6 bases from J; bases unmatched to any gene: 7. This CDR3 is 15 amino acids long. From germline, CDR1 is SGHVS and CDR2 FQNEAQ.

On this clone itself: Other DNA sequences within the sample encode an identical CDR3. J is TRBJ1-1 and V is TRBV9; possibly TRBD1 for D (5 bases). This CDR3 has 14 amino acids. Trimming removed 4 bases from V and 3 bases from J, with 13 bases in between. CDR1 and CDR2 from the germline V gene are SGDLS and YYNGEE. This CDR3 reads CASSLQGGDTEAFF. CDR3 sequence (DNA): TGTGCCAGCAGCCTTCAGGGAGGCGACACTGAAGCTTTCTTT. Combining the CDR3 with reference TRBV9 and TRBJ1-1 gives the whole variable domain DSGVTQTPKHLITATGQRVTLRCSPRSGDLSVYWYQQSLDQGLQFLIQYYNGEERAKGNILERFSAQQFPDLHSELNLSSLELGDSALYFCASSLQGGDTEAFFGQGTRLTVV.

CDR3 coding DNA: TGTGCCAGCAGCCAAGCTACGAGCGGGAGGGCCCGTGAGCAGTACTTC. Translation gives CASSQATSGRAREQYF. The chain links TRBV3-1 (or the pseudogene TRBV3-2) to TRBJ2-7; TRBD2 agrees at 10 bases. The CDR3 contains 16 residues. V gave up 1 base and J gave up 7 bases; unmatched junction bases: 10. Germline V gives CDR1 LGHDT, CDR2 YNNKEL (reference sequence).

This clone was detected once. The rearrangement joins TRBV5-1 to TRBJ1-2; TRBD1 might be the D (5 bases). The CDR3 contains 15 residues. CDR1 SGHRS and CDR2 YFSETQ come from the germline V gene. The V and J ends lost 0 bases and 5 bases respectively, with 14 bases between them. The CDR3 loop is CASSLAGRDSYGYTF. CDR3 nucleotides: TGCGCCAGCAGCTTGGCCGGACGGGACTCTTATGGCTACACCTTC.

The rearrangement uses TRBV6-2 or TRBV6-3 and TRBJ2-7, with 11 bases lining up with TRBD2. Germline trimming cut 6 bases from V and 3 bases from J; bases unmatched to any gene: 10. In germline, CDR1 is MNHEY, CDR2 SVGEGT. The CDR3 runs 16 residues. The CDR3 region is CASSRRAGTSGYEQYF. CDR3 nucleotides: TGTGCCAGCAGCCGAAGAGCCGGGACTAGCGGCTACGAGCAGTACTTC.

Only a few counts were recorded for this clone. CDR3 sequence: CASRAGSWNTEAFF. The CDR3 nucleotides are TGTGCCAGCAGAGCCGGGTCTTGGAACACTGAAGCTTTCTTT. This chain links TRBV28 with TRBJ1-1; D remains unclear. Germline lookup yields CDR1 MDHEN and CDR2 SYDVKM. CDR3 length: 14 residues. Trimming pared 6 bases from V and 1 base from J, leaving 12 bases between.

The chain employs TRBV13 and TRBJ1-1, with a weak D call TRBD1 (6 bases). The V gene lost 5 bases and the J gene lost 5 bases, with 21 bases spanning the gap. CDR3 length: 16 residues. Germline V gene data show CDR1 as PRHDT and CDR2 as FYEKMQ (reference sequence). CDR3: CASSTPGWGGRTEAFF. The CDR3 DNA reads as TGTGCCAGCAGCACCCCGGGTTGGGGGGGCCGAACTGAAGCTTTCTTT.

The V gene is TRBV7-9, the J gene TRBJ1-5, with D possibly matching TRBD1 (6 bases). CDR1 and CDR2 (germline): SEHNR, FQNEAQ (reference sequence). The CDR3 spans 14 residues. V was pared by 4 bases and J by 7 bases, with 14 bases between. CDR3: CASSSVEGGQPQHF. DNA for the CDR3: TGTGCCAGCAGCTCGGTGGAAGGGGGACAGCCCCAGCATTTT.